What follows are 8 T cell receptor beta chains derived from one specimen sequenced in a study of cytomegalovirus exposure and HLA in healthy donors (dated by TCRdb to the late 2010s). Library prep was done by the immunoSEQ multiplex PCR assay. A mixture of 60 forward primers for TCR Vbeta segments and 13 reverse primers for TCR Jbeta segments was used in the multiplex PCR. As stored in TCRdb, this immuneACCESS dataset retains in-frame rearrangements with V and J assigned. A fraction of the clones does not appear; measured against another copy, unresolved V genes explain less than half of the discrepancy, and the remainder lacks a known reason. This sample gives about 190,000 clones in total; 85% of them show up just once. 1% of the sample goes to the ten largest clones. What was sequenced was PBMCs. The receptors come from a boy younger than 10 in good health and CMV-seronegative.

The CDR3 region has the DNA TGCAGCGTCACGGACACTAAGGGTGGGCGGTTCTTC. It is translated as CSVTDTKGGRFF. The V and J genes are TRBV29-1 and TRBJ2-1; possible D gene TRBD1, 5 bases. The V gene lost 6 bases and the J gene lost 15 bases, with 21 bases spanning the gap. CDR3 length: 12 amino acids. The V gene's germline CDR1 is SQVTM and CDR2 ANQGSEA.

The chain's CDR3 is CASSAIGTGFVAGELFF. The CDR3 DNA reads TGTGCCAGCAGCGCGATCGGGACAGGGTTCGTCGCCGGGGAGCTGTTTTTT. The V and J genes are TRBV2 and TRBJ2-2; 9 bases are a match to TRBD1. The CDR3 sequence is 17 residues long. Germline V CDR1 and CDR2: SNHLY, FYNNEI. J was trimmed by 6 bases and V by 6 bases; bases with no gene match: 14.

The chain is built from TRBV5-1 and TRBJ2-3; 13 bases are shared with TRBD2. The length of the CDR3 is 15 residues. Per the germline V gene, CDR1 is SGHRS and CDR2 is YFSETQ. Germline trimming cut 7 bases from V and 5 bases from J; bases unmatched to any gene: 7. The CDR3 is CASLGTSGVVDTQYF. The CDR3 nucleotides read TGCGCCAGCTTGGGGACTAGCGGGGTAGTAGATACGCAGTATTTT.

The V call is TRBV6-5, the J call TRBJ1-4, with D maybe TRBD1 (6 bases). Trimming left V 2 bases short and J 2 bases short, with 12 bases between. CDR1 and CDR2 (germline): MNHEY, SVGAGI. This CDR3 has 16 residues. The CDR3 DNA sequence: TGTGCCAGCAGTTACAGCAGGGGTGAGACTAATGAAAAACTGTTTTTT. Encoded protein: CASSYSRGETNEKLFF.

The sample holds a few counts of this clone. J is TRBJ1-5 and V is TRBV28; 9 positions match TRBD1. With V trimmed by 6 bases and J by 7 bases, 13 bases remained unmatched. The germline CDR1 and CDR2 sequences are MDHEN and SYDVKM. The CDR3 runs to 16 residues. CDR3 nucleotide sequence: TGTGCCAGCAGATTCACAGGGGGCGGCAACCTCCAGCCCCAGCATTTT. Translated: CASRFTGGGNLQPQHF.

The chain combines TRBV6-1 with TRBJ2-3; 10 positions agree with TRBD2. Germline lookup yields CDR1 MNHNS and CDR2 SASEGT. With V trimmed by 10 bases and J by 3 bases, 10 bases remained unmatched. The CDR3 extends over 15 amino acids. The CDR3 protein is CATPLAGTRTDTQYF. CDR3 coding DNA: TGTGCCACCCCACTAGCGGGGACTAGGACAGATACGCAGTATTTT.

V usage is TRBV9 and J usage is TRBJ2-7, with D unresolved. Germline assignment: CDR1 SGDLS and CDR2 YYNGEE. The length of the CDR3 is 14 residues. V was pared by 0 bases and J by 3 bases, with 10 bases between. CDR3: CASSVGGSYYEQYF. The CDR3, as DNA: TGTGCCAGCAGCGTAGGCGGTAGCTACTACGAGCAGTACTTC.

This rearrangement joins TRBV19 to TRBJ2-7, with 8 bases matching TRBD1. The CDR3 totals 13 residues. Germline-derived CDR1 and CDR2 are LNHDA and SQIVND (reference sequence). The V gene end was trimmed by 4 bases and the J gene end by 7 bases; junction bases not matched to a gene: 6. CDR3 region: CASSNQGAGEQYF. The DNA of the CDR3 is TGTGCCAGTAGTAATCAGGGGGCTGGAGAGCAGTACTTC.